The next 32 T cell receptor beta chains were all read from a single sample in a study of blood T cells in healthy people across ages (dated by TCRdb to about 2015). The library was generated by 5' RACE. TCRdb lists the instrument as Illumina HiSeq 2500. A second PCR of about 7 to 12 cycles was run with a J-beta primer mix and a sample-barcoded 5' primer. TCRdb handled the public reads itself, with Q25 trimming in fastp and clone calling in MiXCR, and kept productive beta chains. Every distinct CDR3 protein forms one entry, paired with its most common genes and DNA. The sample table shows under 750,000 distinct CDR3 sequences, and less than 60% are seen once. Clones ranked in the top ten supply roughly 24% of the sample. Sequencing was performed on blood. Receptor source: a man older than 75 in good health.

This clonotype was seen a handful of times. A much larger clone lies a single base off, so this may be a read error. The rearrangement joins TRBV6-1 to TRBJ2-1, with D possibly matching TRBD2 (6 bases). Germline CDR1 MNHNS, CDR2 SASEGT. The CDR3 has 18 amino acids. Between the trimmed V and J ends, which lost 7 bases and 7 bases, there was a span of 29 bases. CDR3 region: CASTRGLPGRWGDNEQFF. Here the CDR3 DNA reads TGTGCCAGCACACGCGGCCTCCCGGGCCGGTGGGGGGATAATGAGCAGTTCTTC.

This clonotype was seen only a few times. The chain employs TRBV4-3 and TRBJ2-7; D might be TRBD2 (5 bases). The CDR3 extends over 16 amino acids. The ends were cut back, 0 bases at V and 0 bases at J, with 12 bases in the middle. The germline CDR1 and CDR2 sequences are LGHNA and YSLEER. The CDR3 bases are TGCGCCAGCAGCCAAGATATTCCTGGGAGCTCCTACGAGCAGTACTTC. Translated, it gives CASSQDIPGSSYEQYF.

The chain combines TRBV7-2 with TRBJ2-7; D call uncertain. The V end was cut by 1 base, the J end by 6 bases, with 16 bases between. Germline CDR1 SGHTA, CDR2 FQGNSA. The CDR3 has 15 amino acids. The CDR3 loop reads CASSLGARPRLEQYF. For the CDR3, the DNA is TGTGCCAGCAGCTTAGGGGCCAGGCCGCGCCTCGAGCAGTACTTC.

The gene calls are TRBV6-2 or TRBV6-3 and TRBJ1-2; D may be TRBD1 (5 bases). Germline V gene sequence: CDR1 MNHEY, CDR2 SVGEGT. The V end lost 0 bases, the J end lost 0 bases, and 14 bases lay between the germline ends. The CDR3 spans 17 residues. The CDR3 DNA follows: TGTGCCAGCAGTTACTCGGCCAGGGTTGGAGCTAACTATGGCTACACCTTC. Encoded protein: CASSYSARVGANYGYTF.

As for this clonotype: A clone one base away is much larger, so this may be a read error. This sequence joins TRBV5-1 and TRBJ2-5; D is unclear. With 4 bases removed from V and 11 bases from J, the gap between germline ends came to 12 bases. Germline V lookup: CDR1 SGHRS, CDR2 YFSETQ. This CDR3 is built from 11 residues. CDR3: CASSVNNEQYF. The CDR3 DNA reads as TGCGCCAGCAGCGTCAACAATGAGCAGTACTTC.

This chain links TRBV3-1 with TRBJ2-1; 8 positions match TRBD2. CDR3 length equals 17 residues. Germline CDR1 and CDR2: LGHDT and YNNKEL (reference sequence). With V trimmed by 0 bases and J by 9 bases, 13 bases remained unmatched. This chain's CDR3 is CASSQEGTAGVIGEQFF. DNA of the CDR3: TGTGCCAGCAGCCAAGAAGGCACAGCGGGAGTTATCGGTGAGCAGTTCTTC.

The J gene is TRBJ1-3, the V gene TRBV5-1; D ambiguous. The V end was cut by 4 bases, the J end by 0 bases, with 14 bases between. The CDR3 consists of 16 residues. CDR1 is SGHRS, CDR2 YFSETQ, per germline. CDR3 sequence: CASSGGDGRSGNTIYF. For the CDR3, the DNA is TGCGCCAGCAGCGGAGGAGACGGACGCTCTGGAAACACCATATATTTT.

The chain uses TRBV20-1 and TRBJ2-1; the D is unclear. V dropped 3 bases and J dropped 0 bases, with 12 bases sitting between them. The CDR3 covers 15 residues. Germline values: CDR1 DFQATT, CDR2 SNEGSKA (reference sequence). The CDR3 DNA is TGCAGTGCTAGCGACGGATCAAGCTCCTACAATGAGCAGTTCTTC. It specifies CSASDGSSSYNEQFF.

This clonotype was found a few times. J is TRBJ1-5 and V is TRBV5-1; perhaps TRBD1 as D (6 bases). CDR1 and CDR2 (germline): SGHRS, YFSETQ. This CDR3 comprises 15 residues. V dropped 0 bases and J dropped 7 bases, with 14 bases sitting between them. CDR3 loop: CASSLEDSARQPQHF. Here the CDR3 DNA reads TGCGCCAGCAGCTTGGAGGACAGCGCTCGCCAGCCCCAGCATTTT.

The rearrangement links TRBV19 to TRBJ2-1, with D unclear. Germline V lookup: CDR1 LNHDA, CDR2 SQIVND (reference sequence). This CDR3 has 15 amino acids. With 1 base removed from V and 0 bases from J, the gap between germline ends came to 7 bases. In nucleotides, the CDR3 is TGTGCCAGTAGTATAGTAGGACGCTCCTACAATGAGCAGTTCTTC. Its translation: CASSIVGRSYNEQFF.

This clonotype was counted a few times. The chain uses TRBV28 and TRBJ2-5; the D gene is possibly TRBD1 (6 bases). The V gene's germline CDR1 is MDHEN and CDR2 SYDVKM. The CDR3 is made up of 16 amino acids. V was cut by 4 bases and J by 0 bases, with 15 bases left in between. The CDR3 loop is CASSSILRQDQETQYF. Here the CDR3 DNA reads TGTGCCAGCAGTTCCATATTAAGACAGGACCAAGAGACCCAGTACTTC.

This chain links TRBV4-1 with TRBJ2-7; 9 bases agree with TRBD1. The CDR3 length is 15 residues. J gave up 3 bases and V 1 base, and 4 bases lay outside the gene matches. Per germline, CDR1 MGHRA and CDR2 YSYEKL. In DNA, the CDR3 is TGCGCCAGCAGCCAAGGGACAGGGGTAGGCTACGAGCAGTACTTC. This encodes CASSQGTGVGYEQYF.

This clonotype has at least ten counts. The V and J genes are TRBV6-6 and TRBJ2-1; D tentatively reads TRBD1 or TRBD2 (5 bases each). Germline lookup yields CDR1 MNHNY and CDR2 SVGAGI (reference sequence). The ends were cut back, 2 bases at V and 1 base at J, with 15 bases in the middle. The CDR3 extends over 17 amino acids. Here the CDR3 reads CASSYTALGESYNEQFF. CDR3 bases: TGTGCCAGCAGTTACACAGCCCTGGGGGAGTCCTACAATGAGCAGTTCTTC.

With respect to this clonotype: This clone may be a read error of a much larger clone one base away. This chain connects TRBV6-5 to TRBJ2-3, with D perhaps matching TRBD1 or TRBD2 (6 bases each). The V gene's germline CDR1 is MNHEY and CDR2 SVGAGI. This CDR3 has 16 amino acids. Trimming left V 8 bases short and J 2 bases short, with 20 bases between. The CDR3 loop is CASPPGAHPNTDTQYF. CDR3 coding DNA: TGTGCCAGCCCCCCGGGGGCCCATCCCAACACAGATACGCAGTATTTT.

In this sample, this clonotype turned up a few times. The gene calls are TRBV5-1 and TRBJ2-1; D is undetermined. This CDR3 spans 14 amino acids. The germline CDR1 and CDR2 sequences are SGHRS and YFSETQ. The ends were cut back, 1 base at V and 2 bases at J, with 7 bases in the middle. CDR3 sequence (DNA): TGCGCCAGCAGCTTGAGGGCAGCCTACAATGAGCAGTTCTTC. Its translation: CASSLRAAYNEQFF.

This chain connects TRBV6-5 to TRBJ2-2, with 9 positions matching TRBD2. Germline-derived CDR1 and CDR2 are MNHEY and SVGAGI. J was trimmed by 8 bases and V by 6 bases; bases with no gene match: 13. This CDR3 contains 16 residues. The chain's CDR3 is CASRPFGGGAEGELFF. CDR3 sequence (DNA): TGTGCCAGCAGGCCGTTTGGCGGGGGGGCGGAGGGGGAGCTGTTTTTT.

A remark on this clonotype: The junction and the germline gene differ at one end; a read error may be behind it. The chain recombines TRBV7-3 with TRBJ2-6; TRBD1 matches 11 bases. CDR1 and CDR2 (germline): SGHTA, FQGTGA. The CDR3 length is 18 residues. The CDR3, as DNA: TGTGCCAACAGCTTACAGGGGACAGGGGGCTCTGGGGCCAACGTCCTGACTTTC. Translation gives CANSLQGTGGSGANVLTF.

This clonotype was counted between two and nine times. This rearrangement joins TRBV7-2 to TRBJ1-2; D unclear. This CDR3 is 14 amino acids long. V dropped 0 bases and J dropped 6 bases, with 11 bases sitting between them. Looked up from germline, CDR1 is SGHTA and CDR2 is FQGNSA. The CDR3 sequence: CASSLARTWDGYTF. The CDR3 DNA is TGTGCCAGCAGCTTAGCGCGGACCTGGGATGGCTACACCTTC.

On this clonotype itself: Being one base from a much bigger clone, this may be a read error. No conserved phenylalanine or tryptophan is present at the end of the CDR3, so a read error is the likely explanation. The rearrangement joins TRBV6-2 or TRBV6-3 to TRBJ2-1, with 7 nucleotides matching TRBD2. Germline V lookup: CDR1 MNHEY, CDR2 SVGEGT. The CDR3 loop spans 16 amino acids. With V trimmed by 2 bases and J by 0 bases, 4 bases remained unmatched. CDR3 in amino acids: CASSYASGTSYNEQFL. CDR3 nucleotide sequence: TGTGCCAGCAGTTACGCAAGCGGGACCTCCTACAATGAGCAGTTCTTA.

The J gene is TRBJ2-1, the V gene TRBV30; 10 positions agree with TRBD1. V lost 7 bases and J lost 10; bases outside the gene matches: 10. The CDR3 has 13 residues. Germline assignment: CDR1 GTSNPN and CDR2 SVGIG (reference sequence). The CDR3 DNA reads TGTGCCTCTTCGGGACAGGGGTATTGGGAGCAGTTCTTC. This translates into CASSGQGYWEQFF.

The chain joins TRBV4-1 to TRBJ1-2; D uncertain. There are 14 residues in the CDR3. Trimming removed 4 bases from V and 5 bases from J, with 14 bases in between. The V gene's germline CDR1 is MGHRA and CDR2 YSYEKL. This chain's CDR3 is CASSPLFPPYGYTF. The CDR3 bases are TGCGCCAGCAGCCCGCTATTTCCCCCGTATGGCTACACCTTC.

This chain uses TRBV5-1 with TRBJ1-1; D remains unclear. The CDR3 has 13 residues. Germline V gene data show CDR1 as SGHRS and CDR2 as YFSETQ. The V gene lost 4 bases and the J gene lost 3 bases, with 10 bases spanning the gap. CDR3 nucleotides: TGCGCCAGCAGCCCGGACGTTGACACTGAAGCTTTCTTT. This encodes CASSPDVDTEAFF.

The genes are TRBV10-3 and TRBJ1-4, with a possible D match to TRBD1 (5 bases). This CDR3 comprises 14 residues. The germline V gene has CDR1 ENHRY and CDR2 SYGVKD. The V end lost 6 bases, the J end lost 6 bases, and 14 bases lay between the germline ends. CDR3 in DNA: TGTGCCATCAGCCCAGGGCTGGCGGATGAAAAACTGTTTTTT. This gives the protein CAISPGLADEKLFF.

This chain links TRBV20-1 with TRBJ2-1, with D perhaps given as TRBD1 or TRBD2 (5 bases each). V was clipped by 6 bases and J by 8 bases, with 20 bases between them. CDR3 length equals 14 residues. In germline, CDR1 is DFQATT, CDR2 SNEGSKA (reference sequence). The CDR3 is CSAPQGWEYDEQFF. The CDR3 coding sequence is TGCAGTGCCCCGCAGGGCTGGGAGTACGATGAGCAGTTCTTC.

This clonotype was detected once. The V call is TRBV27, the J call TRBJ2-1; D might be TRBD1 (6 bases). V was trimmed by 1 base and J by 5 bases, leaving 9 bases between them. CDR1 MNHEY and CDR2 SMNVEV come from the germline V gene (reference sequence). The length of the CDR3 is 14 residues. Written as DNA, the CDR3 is TGTGCCAGCAGTTTATTGGGGGCCAACAATGAGCAGTTCTTC. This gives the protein CASSLLGANNEQFF.

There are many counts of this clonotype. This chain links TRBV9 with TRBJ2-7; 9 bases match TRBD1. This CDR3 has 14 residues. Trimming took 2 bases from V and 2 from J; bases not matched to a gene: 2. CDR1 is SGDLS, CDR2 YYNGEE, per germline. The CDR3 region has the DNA TGTGCCAGCAGCGTGGGACAGGGAGCCTACGAGCAGTACTTC. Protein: CASSVGQGAYEQYF.

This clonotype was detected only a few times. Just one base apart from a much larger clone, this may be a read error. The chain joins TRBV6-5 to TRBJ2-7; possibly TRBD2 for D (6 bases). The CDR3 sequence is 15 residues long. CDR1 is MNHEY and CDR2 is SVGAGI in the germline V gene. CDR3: CAGSYGAGPAYEQYF. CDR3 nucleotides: TGTGCCGGCAGTTACGGTGCGGGACCAGCCTACGAGCAGTACTTC.

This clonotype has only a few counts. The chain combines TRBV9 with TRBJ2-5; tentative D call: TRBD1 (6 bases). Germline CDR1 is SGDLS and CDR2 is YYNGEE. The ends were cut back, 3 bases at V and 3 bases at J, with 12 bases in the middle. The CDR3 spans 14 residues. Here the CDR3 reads CASSGATGEETQYF. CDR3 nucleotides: TGTGCCAGCAGCGGAGCGACAGGCGAAGAGACCCAGTACTTC.

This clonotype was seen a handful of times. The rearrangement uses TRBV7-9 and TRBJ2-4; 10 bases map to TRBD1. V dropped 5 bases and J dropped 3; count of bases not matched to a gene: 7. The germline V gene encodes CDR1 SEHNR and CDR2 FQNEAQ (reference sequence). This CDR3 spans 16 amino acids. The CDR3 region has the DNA TGTGCCAGCAGCCCGGGACAGGGGTCTGTCAAAAACATTCAGTACTTC. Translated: CASSPGQGSVKNIQYF.

The CDR3 loop reads CASSSSIAGGQETQYF. As DNA, the CDR3 is TGTGCCAGCAGTTCCTCCATAGCGGGGGGCCAAGAGACCCAGTACTTC. This chain joins TRBV6-5 and TRBJ2-5; TRBD2 agrees at 10 bases. With 4 bases clipped from V and 1 base from J, the junction kept 6 bases outside the gene matches. The CDR3 length is 16 residues. From germline, CDR1 is MNHEY and CDR2 SVGAGI.

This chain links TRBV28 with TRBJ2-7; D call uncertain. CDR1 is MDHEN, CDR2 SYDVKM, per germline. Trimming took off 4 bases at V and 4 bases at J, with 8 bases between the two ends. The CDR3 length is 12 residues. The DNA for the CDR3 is TGTGCCAGCAGTTCGGACGATTACGAGCAGTACTTC. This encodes CASSSDDYEQYF.

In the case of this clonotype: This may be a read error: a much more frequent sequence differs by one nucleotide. CDR3 in amino acids: CASSDQDGPYEQYF. The CDR3, as DNA: TGTGCCAGCAGTGACCAGGACGGACCCTACGAGCAGTACTTC. The J gene is TRBJ2-4, the V gene TRBV6-5; no firm D call. TRBJ2-7 matches the DNA end more closely, so the J call is doubtful. The CDR3 loop spans 14 amino acids. The germline V gene encodes CDR1 MNHEY and CDR2 SVGAGI.